These 2 T cell receptor beta chains originate from one sample sequenced in a study of T-cell memory formation after mild COVID-19. TCRdb redid the calling of the 5' RACE reads with MiXCR, one entry per CDR3 protein. The table lists hundreds of thousands of distinct CDR3 sequences, around a sixth of them singletons. Input material: PBMCs or a T cell subset sorted from them (not recorded which). All receptors derive from an adult woman who had mild COVID-19 (a few samples of this study predate the infection). Cell type and time point are not known.

V is TRBV4-1 and J is TRBJ1-3; D perhaps matches TRBD1 (5 bases). Trimming removed 1 base from V and 3 bases from J, with 7 bases in between. CDR3 length: 14 amino acids. Germline V gives CDR1 MGHRA, CDR2 YSYEKL. The CDR3 here is CASSQVRDGNTIYF. CDR3 DNA: TGCGCCAGCAGCCAAGTCAGGGATGGAAACACCATATATTTT.

Many counts were recorded for this clonotype. The chain couples TRBV6-5 to TRBJ2-7; no clear D gene. Trimming took off 2 bases at V and 7 bases at J, with 18 bases between the two ends. The CDR3 has 15 residues. Looked up from germline, CDR1 is MNHEY and CDR2 is SVGAGI. CDR3 nucleotide sequence: TGTGCCAGCAGTTACCGTATACAGACTCCCGGGGAGCAGTACTTC. This gives the protein CASSYRIQTPGEQYF.